The clone carrying this T cell receptor (beta chain) came up a few times. What it binds is unknown. All of the isolated RNA was reverse transcribed, so expressed TCRB transcripts were sequenced. An average of approximately 3.6 million reads was obtained for naive, central memory and regulatory T cell samples. The repertoire was sequenced with immunoSEQ multiplex PCR; TCRdb's copy has only in-frame clones and lacks some. The table includes 95,000 to 150,000 clones, about 17% detected once. This sample is drawn from a study of beta chain features in type 1 diabetes. Across the study: Age, gender, cell numbers and subset yield matched between patients and controls. Study findings and constraints: A definitive answer on HLA type influencing TCRB rearrangement was not reached here. Within each of all four CD4+ subsets, Type 1 diabetes patients had TCRB CDR3s that were moderately but significantly shorter.

Every donor had blood drawn once into heparin, approximately 120 mL on average. The J segment lost 2 bases and the V segment lost 7 bases, leaving 6 bases of the junction unmatched. Germline loops: CDR1 MNHNS, CDR2 SASEGT. The CDR3 covers 14 residues. The J gene is TRBJ2-7, the V gene TRBV6-1; 9 bases line up with TRBD1. The sequenced sample consisted of central memory CD4+ T cells from blood. The receptor was isolated from a man between 25 and 39 years old with type 1 diabetes. The CDR3 protein is CASKGGQGPYEQYF. The CDR3, as DNA: TGTGCCAGCAAAGGAGGACAGGGGCCCTACGAGCAGTACTTC.